The rows below give T cell receptor beta chains drawn from one sample of a study of CD8+ T cells in alopecia areata. Produced via immunoSEQ multiplex PCR; TCRdb's table is partial and in-frame only. The sample yields about 150,000 clones, about nine tenths seen once. The material sequenced was CD8+ T cells sorted from blood, taken at week 0. All receptors derive from a human donor with alopecia areata. Both conserved end residues are trimmed from each CDR3.

>TRBV7-9
ATKEDTGELF
>TRBV5-5
ASSLGPTGDSYEQY
>TRBV6-6
ASSPPGDFRYEQY
>TRBV5-6
ASSFGTATDTQY
>TRBV29-1
SATIRDRGQSTGELF
>TRBV9
ASSVATAGGGHNEQF
>TRBV30
AWTWGNTEAF
>TRBV7-9
ASSPPGTGSYEQY
>TRBV5-1
ASSPGQAVYNEQF
>TRBV9
ASSPYSTMTDTQY